The subject of this entry is one TCR beta chain. This clonotype has ten or more counts. It lacks a known antigen. No qualities accompany the bases; no much larger clone lies one base away. These data originate in a study of neurological immune-mediated disorders (dated by TCRdb to the late 2010s). General notes on the study: Peripheral blood TCR-beta repertoires from patients with HTLV-I-associated myelopathy (HAM/TSP), patients with multiple sclerosis, and healthy controls were compared in the study using UMI-based sequencing. Longitudinal HAM/TSP donors and healthy donors each had 3 time-points at intervals of about 3-40 months. Longitudinal samples, technical triplicates and paired sorted CD4+ and CD8+ T-cell subsets, alongside PBMC samples, were included among the roughly 110 TCR-beta libraries. The cohort included roughly 71 subjects: about 15 with HAM/TSP, some 34 with multiple sclerosis, and approximately 20 healthy controls.

The paper's findings and limits, for the study overall: TCR clonal expansion was highest in HAM/TSP patients and lowest in MS patients, with MS patients falling below even healthy controls. Expanded clones from different subjects shared no identical CDR3 amino acid sequences, which suggests that TCR-beta repertoires were private in all groups.

cDNA was synthesized by template-switch 5'RACE using a primer with a 10-nucleotide random unique molecular identifier that tagged each TCR transcript. Over 160 million TCR-beta sequences, covering 15-18 subjects, were produced in each sequencing run. Total RNA was extracted with the RNeasy kit. The KAPA Real-time Library Amplification kit was used to amplify TCR-beta VDJ regions with primers for the TCR constant region and the 5'RACE anchor. Sample indexes and Illumina adaptors were added in a first PCR, and a second PCR then increased library yield. The roughly 650 bp TCR product was size-selected on a 2% E-gel SizeSelection system after Ampure bead purification. Before pooling, libraries had their quality checked on a Bioanalyzer, their concentration measured with Qubit, and their quantity determined with the Kapa Library Quantification kit. Paired-end 2 x 150 bp sequencing of the libraries was performed on an Illumina HiSeq 2500. To increase sequence diversity, about 24-32% phiX was spiked into each library pool. Processing in the source paper ran as follows. Quality-filtered reads were processed with the UMI-based MiGEC pipeline, and over 75% of raw TCR sequences were removed by the MiGEC pipeline during error correction. IMGT germline references were used for alignment of VDJ genes, and clonotypes were defined by a unique CDR3 amino acid sequence together with V-J genes. Clonal expansion, Shannon diversity and CDR3 relatedness were evaluated with VDJtools (CalcPairwiseDistances, ClusterSamples), while phylogenetic trees were built in CLCbio workbench. Expanded clones were defined as having at least 8 unique UMIs, based on coefficient-of-variation modelling across technical triplicates. TCRdb took the public reads, trimmed them with fastp at Q25, ran MiXCR for clone calling and kept in-frame beta chains. CDR3 protein sequences are deduplicated, and each keeps its most common genes and DNA. It is TCRdb's table, rather than the study itself, that gives the V and J calls and clone size. This sample gives 60,000 to 90,000 distinct CDR3 sequences in total; 10% of them show up just once. Around a tenth of the sample comes from the top ten.

This specimen's time point label, per the study, means: longitudinal time-point 1 (baseline). Blood bank volunteers in Maryland, USA served as the healthy controls. For unsorted PBMC libraries, 2 million PBMCs were used after storage in RNAlater at -80 degrees C until RNA extraction. Peripheral blood underwent Ficoll-Hypaque density gradient centrifugation to isolate PBMCs, which were then cryopreserved in liquid nitrogen. Including cysteine and phenylalanine, the CDR3 has 13 amino acids. Here the CDR3 DNA is all that survives: 39 bases in frame from base 1. V and J are truncated by 3 bases and 0 bases respectively, leaving an intervening sequence of 4 bases. The germline V gene specifies MRHNA as CDR1 and SNTAGT as CDR2.

Source material: PBMCs. The rearranged segments are TRBV6-4 and TRBJ2-3; the D gene assignment is ambiguous. This sequence originates from a man under 40 in good health. DNA sequence: TGTGCCAGCAGTGAGCGGAGCACAGATACGCAGTATTTT. Its protein product is CASSERSTDTQYF.